These 5 T cell receptor beta chains were all obtained from the same sample, sequenced in a study of cytomegalovirus exposure and HLA in healthy donors. The method was immunoSEQ multiplex PCR; TCRdb's version includes in-frame clones alone and lacks a portion of them. The table shows under 200,000 clones, with 84% occurring only once. The specimen sequenced was PBMCs. Receptors originate from a young man in good health and CMV-seropositive.

The chain has TRBV6-7 and TRBJ2-7, with 12 bases aligning to TRBD1. TRBV6-7 is flagged as an ORF with uncertain function. V was pared by 2 bases and J by 7 bases, with 9 bases of the junction left unmatched. There are 16 residues in the CDR3. CDR3: CASSYPDRDRGQEQYF. The CDR3 DNA follows: TGTGCCAGCAGTTACCCTGATAGGGACAGGGGGCAGGAGCAGTACTTC.

The chain is built from TRBV14 and TRBJ2-7, with a weak D call TRBD1 (5 bases). This CDR3 is built from 16 residues. Per germline, CDR1 SGHDN and CDR2 FVKESK. Trimming took 4 bases from V and 0 from J, leaving 16 bases between them. The CDR3 DNA sequence: TGTGCCAGCAGCCCTCCGGAGACAGCGAGCTCCTACGAGCAGTACTTC. Translating it yields CASSPPETASSYEQYF.

The gene calls are TRBV7-2 and TRBJ1-2; weak D call: TRBD1 (5 bases). Germline CDR1 SGHTA, CDR2 FQGNSA. This CDR3 has 14 amino acids. Trimming removed 7 bases at V and 1 base at J, with 13 bases between. The CDR3 spells CASTTAGVNYGYTF. CDR3 coding DNA: TGTGCCAGCACCACCGCGGGGGTTAACTATGGCTACACCTTC.

The chain links TRBV25-1 to TRBJ2-2, with 7 bases identical to TRBD2. Trimming took 4 bases from V and 1 from J; bases not matched to a gene: 6. The CDR3 extends over 16 amino acids. Germline loops: CDR1 MGHDK, CDR2 SYGVNS. Here the CDR3 reads CASSAGLPVNTGELFF. The CDR3, as DNA: TGTGCCAGCAGTGCGGGACTACCCGTGAACACCGGGGAGCTGTTTTTT.

The rearrangement links TRBV6-5 to TRBJ1-2, with D possibly being TRBD1 (5 bases). Germline loops: CDR1 MNHEY, CDR2 SVGAGI. CDR3 length equals 13 residues. V lost 6 bases, J lost 2 bases, and 10 bases lay in between. The CDR3 sequence: CASSLDTNYGYTF. CDR3 nucleotides: TGTGCCAGCAGCTTGGACACGAACTATGGCTACACCTTC.